This T cell receptor beta chain originates from a study of early T cells in non-severe SARS-CoV-2 infection. The TCR library protocol was used to attach unique molecular identifiers. These identifiers were attached to individual cDNA molecules. From the 5' RACE reads, TCRdb called clonotypes with MiXCR, one entry per CDR3 protein. The sample consists of tens of thousands of distinct CDR3 sequences, around 20% of them appearing once. The CDR3 consists of 13 residues. V gave up 3 bases and J gave up 8 bases, with 13 bases separating them. Sequencing was performed on whole blood, taken at baseline. The TCR was taken from an adult who was a healthcare worker with PCR-confirmed SARS-CoV-2 infection or an uninfected control (not recorded which). This chain joins TRBV12-3 or TRBV12-4 and TRBJ1-2; D remains ambiguous. This CDR3 is CASSLEKSSGYTF. In DNA, the CDR3 is TGTGCCAGCAGTTTGGAAAAGAGTTCCGGCTACACCTTC.